Below, one T cell receptor (beta chain) is given with its context. Its antigen is still unknown. This specimen belongs to a study of beta chain features in type 1 diabetes. Notes on the study in general: Using cDNA template may skew counts toward highly expressing activated cells. Significant though moderate, a shortening of TCRB CDR3s appeared in all four CD4+ subsets of Type 1 diabetes patients. In comparison with healthy donors, patients had naive, central memory and Treg TCRB repertoires that appeared more similar.

Expressed TCRB transcripts got sequenced, as all isolated RNA was reverse transcribed. The assay was immunoSEQ multiplex PCR, and TCRdb's table has in-frame clones only and misses some. The repertoire holds 200,000 to 250,000 clones, with approximately 15% as singletons. The V gene end was trimmed by 4 bases and the J gene end by 9 bases; junction bases not matched to a gene: 19. CDR1 is SGHRS, CDR2 YFSETQ, per germline. The CDR3 totals 18 residues. This sequence was found in a man aged 25 to 40 with type 1 diabetes. The chain is built from TRBV5-1 and TRBJ2-1, with 10 bases matching TRBD2. Sequences were obtained from naive CD4+ T cells from blood. CDR3 protein: CASSGTAGSGRVGTEQFF. In DNA, the CDR3 is TGCGCCAGCAGCGGGACCGCGGGGAGCGGGAGGGTTGGCACTGAGCAGTTCTTC.